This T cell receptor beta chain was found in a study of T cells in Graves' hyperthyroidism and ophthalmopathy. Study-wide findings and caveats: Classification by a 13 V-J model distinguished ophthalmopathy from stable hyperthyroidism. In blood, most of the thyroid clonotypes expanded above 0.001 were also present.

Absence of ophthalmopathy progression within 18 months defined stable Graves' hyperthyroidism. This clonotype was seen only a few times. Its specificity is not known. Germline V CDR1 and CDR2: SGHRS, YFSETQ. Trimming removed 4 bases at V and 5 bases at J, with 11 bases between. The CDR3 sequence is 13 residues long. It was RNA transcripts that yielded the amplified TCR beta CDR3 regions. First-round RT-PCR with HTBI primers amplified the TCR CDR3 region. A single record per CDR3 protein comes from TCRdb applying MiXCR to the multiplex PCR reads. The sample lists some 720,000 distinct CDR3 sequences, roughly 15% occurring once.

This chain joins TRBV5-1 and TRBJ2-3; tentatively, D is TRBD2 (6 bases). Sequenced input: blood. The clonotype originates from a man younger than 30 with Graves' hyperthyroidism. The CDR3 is CASSPQTRDTQYF. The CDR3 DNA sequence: TGCGCCAGCAGCCCGCAGACTAGAGATACGCAGTATTTT. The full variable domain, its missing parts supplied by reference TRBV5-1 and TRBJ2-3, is KAGVTQTPRYLIKTRGQQVTLSCSPISGHRSVSWYQQTPGQGLQFLFEYFSETQRNKGNFPGRFSGRQFSNSRSEMNVSTLELGDSALYLCASSPQTRDTQYFGPGTRLTVL.